These 7 T cell receptor beta chains came from one sample sequenced in a study of cytomegalovirus exposure and HLA in healthy donors. Vbeta (60) and Jbeta (13) primers were used in the PCR. Assay used: immunoSEQ multiplex PCR; TCRdb lists only in-frame clones, some missing. The profile shows approximately 110,000 clones, 67% of them singletons. The sequencing sample was made of PBMCs. These receptors originate from a man between 18 and 29 years old in good health and CMV-seropositive.

This clone turned up a few times. CDR3 nucleotide sequence: TGCGCCAGCAGCCATGTTGGGACAGGGGTTTTTAATGAAAAACTGTTTTTT. It translates to CASSHVGTGVFNEKLFF. This chain connects TRBV4-1 to TRBJ1-4, with 10 nucleotides matching TRBD1. This CDR3 region has 17 residues. The V segment lost 3 bases and the J segment 4 bases; nucleotides outside the gene matches: 8. Germline V CDR1 and CDR2: MGHRA, YSYEKL.

The chain employs TRBV19 and TRBJ2-1, with D perhaps TRBD1 (5 bases). V lost 11 bases to trimming and J lost 2 bases, with 19 bases between them. The CDR3 has 15 residues. The germline CDR1 and CDR2 sequences are LNHDA and SQIVND (reference sequence). The DNA for the CDR3 is TGTGCCTCCCAGGCCACAGGTGGGGCCTACAATGAGCAGTTCTTC. It encodes CASQATGGAYNEQFF. The full variable domain, in which reference TRBV19 and TRBJ2-1 provide the parts outside the CDR3, is DGGITQSPKYLFRKEGQNVTLSCEQNLNHDAMYWYRQDPGQGLRLIYYSQIVNDFQKGDIAEGYSVSREKKESFPLTVTSAQKNPTAFYLCASQATGGAYNEQFFGPGTRLTVL.

The chain has TRBV7-6 and TRBJ2-5; 8 bases match TRBD2. Germline values: CDR1 SGHVS, CDR2 FNYEAQ. The CDR3 runs to 14 residues. The trim removed 3 bases at V and 7 bases at J, leaving 7 bases unmatched. The CDR3 sequence is CASSFTTSAGTQYF. The CDR3 DNA reads as TGTGCCAGCAGCTTTACGACTAGCGCTGGGACCCAGTACTTC.

J is TRBJ1-1 and V is TRBV11-2, with TRBD1 as a possible D gene (5 bases). Between the trimmed V and J ends, which lost 5 bases and 3 bases, there was a span of 13 bases. Germline V gene sequence: CDR1 SGHAT, CDR2 FQNNGV. The CDR3 extends over 14 amino acids. In DNA, the CDR3 is TGTGCCAGCAGCCGAACCACAGGTGACACTGAAGCTTTCTTT. As protein: CASSRTTGDTEAFF.

CDR3 bases: TGTGCCAGCAGCGGGGCCTTAAATCAGCCCCAGCATTTT. This codes for CASSGALNQPQHF. The rearrangement joins TRBV11-2 to TRBJ1-5, with D possibly being TRBD1 (5 bases). Trimming stripped 5 bases from V and 4 bases from J, with 9 bases between. CDR3 length: 13 amino acids. The V gene's germline CDR1 is SGHAT and CDR2 FQNNGV.

The chain combines TRBV7-2 with TRBJ2-4; D unclear. CDR3 length: 14 residues. V lost 5 bases and J 8 bases, leaving 16 bases between the germline ends. In germline, CDR1 is SGHTA, CDR2 FQGNSA. CDR3 sequence (DNA): TGTGCCAGCAGCCAATACCTAGGTGCGGACATTCAGTACTTC. Its translation is CASSQYLGADIQYF.

This chain connects TRBV29-1 to TRBJ2-5; tentative D call: TRBD2 (5 bases). CDR1 is SQVTM, CDR2 ANQGSEA, per germline. Between the trimmed V and J ends, which lost 4 bases and 0 bases, there was a span of 6 bases. This CDR3 is built from 12 residues. The CDR3 nucleotides read TGCAGCGTTGCGGGGAACCAAGAGACCCAGTACTTC. Translating gives CSVAGNQETQYF.